This TCR beta chain appears in the sequencing data of a study of shared clonotypes between healthy human individuals. General study results and limits: The diversity represented, both genetic and in exposure history, was limited by few donors. The study found lower generation probabilities in non-shared clonotypes than in those shared by all four donors. Large depth notwithstanding, sorted-subset sequencing proved incomplete by rarefaction.

Of note for this clone: Antigen: not known.

Germline CDR1 SGHKS, CDR2 YYEKEE (reference sequence). The CDR3 loop spans 14 amino acids. V was clipped by 7 bases and J by 0 bases, with 8 bases between them. Donors included only healthy HIV-negative adults lacking recent acute infections or vaccinations. The assay was immunoSEQ multiplex PCR, and TCRdb's table has in-frame clones only and misses some. Counted here are about 1 million clones, 78% occurring once; the ten biggest clones make up about 0.52%. The sequence derives from a man aged 18 to 29 in good health. Some clones in this sample may be carry-over from other donors' samples. The genes are TRBV5-5 and TRBJ2-6; no firm D call. Sequencing was done on a sample of memory CD4+ T cells from PBMCs. Subset: CD45RA-negative fraction. This CDR3 reads CASELLSGANVLTF. CDR3 nucleotide sequence: TGTGCCAGCGAACTACTCTCTGGGGCCAACGTCCTGACTTTC.